This T cell receptor beta chain was profiled in a study of shared clonotypes between healthy human individuals. Participating donors were healthy, HIV-negative adults free of recent acute infections or vaccinations. The CDR3 sequence is 12 residues long. CDR1 SNHLY and CDR2 FYNNEI come from the germline V gene. The V end was cut by 10 bases, the J end by 4 bases, with 13 bases between. Produced via immunoSEQ multiplex PCR; TCRdb's table is partial and in-frame only. The table shows around 500,000 clones, with about 76% occurring only once. This clone was picked up one time. Its antigen is not identified. Study-wide results and caveats: Read depth was anticipated to influence clonotype sharing among donors.

The clonotype comes from a woman in her thirties or forties in good health. Some clones in this sample may be carry-over from other donors' samples. The J gene is TRBJ1-1, the V gene TRBV2, with D maybe TRBD1 (6 bases). Sequencing was performed on PBMCs. Here the CDR3 reads CATGRGATEAFF. As DNA, the CDR3 is TGTGCCACCGGGCGGGGGGCCACTGAAGCTTTCTTT. Combining the CDR3 with reference TRBV2 and TRBJ1-1 gives the whole variable domain EPEVTQTPSHQVTQMGQEVILRCVPISNHLYFYWYRQILGQKVEFLVSFYNNEISEKSEIFDDQFSVERPDGSNFTLKIRSTKLEDSAMYFCATGRGATEAFFGQGTRLTVV.